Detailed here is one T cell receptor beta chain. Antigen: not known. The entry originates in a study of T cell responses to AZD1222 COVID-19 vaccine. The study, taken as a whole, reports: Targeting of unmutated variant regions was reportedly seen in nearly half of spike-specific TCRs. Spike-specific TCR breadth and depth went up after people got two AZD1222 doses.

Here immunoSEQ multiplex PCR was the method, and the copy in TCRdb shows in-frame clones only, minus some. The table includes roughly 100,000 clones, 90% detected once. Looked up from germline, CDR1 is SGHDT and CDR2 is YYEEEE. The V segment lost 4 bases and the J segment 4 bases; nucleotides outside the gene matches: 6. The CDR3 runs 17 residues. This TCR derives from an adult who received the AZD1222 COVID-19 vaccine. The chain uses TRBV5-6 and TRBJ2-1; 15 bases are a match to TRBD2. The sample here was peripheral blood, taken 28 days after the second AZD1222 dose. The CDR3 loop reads CASSHRTSGGVYNEQFF. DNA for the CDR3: TGTGCCAGCAGCCACAGGACTAGCGGGGGGGTTTACAATGAGCAGTTCTTC.